The rows below give T cell receptor beta chains drawn from one sample of a study of cytomegalovirus exposure and HLA in healthy donors. Produced via immunoSEQ multiplex PCR; TCRdb's table is partial and in-frame only. The sample includes approximately 160,000 clones, about 64% seen only once; the top ten take roughly 1.4%. Sequencing used PBMCs. Source of these receptors: a man aged 50-60 years in good health and CMV-seronegative. CDR3s include the opening cysteine and the closing phenylalanine or tryptophan. The order of the fields is CDR3 DNA, CDR3 protein, clone size, V gene, J gene, D gene. The D gene is left open where the match is weak. The size of a clone is reported for some rows only, either as once, few or many, or as a class for expanded clones.

cdr3_nt: TGTGCCAGCAGTGAAATGAGGGTGGAAGAGACCCAGTACTTC; cdr3_aa: CASSEMRVEETQYF; clone_size: -; v_call: TRBV6-1; j_call: TRBJ2-5; d_call: -
cdr3_nt: TGCGCCAGCAGCAGAGACAGGCCTAACTCTGGAAACACCATATATTTT; cdr3_aa: CASSRDRPNSGNTIYF; clone_size: -; v_call: TRBV5-1; j_call: TRBJ1-3; d_call: -
cdr3_nt: TGCGCCAGCAGCGCGAACTACTACGAGCAGTACTTC; cdr3_aa: CASSANYYEQYF; clone_size: -; v_call: TRBV5-1; j_call: TRBJ2-7; d_call: -
cdr3_nt: TGTGCCAGCACCAGACAGGGGAGCGAGCAGTACTTC; cdr3_aa: CASTRQGSEQYF; clone_size: -; v_call: TRBV6-6; j_call: TRBJ2-7; d_call: TRBD1
cdr3_nt: TGTGCCAGCAGCTTAGCCTATACAGGGGCGTATGGCTACACCTTC; cdr3_aa: CASSLAYTGAYGYTF; clone_size: few; v_call: TRBV7-2; j_call: TRBJ1-2; d_call: TRBD1
cdr3_nt: TGTGCCAGCAGTTTGCGTCTAGGCCCTACAAATGAAGCTTTCTTT; cdr3_aa: CASSLRLGPTNEAFF; clone_size: -; v_call: TRBV6-5; j_call: TRBJ1-1; d_call: -
cdr3_nt: TGTGCCAGCAGCCACACAGGGGGCAATGAGCAGTTCTTC; cdr3_aa: CASSHTGGNEQFF; clone_size: -; v_call: TRBV5-4; j_call: TRBJ2-1; d_call: TRBD1
cdr3_nt: TGCGCCAGCAGCCATTTACAGGGGCCCGCGGGGGGCTACACCTTC; cdr3_aa: CASSHLQGPAGGYTF; clone_size: -; v_call: TRBV4-1; j_call: TRBJ1-2; d_call: TRBD1
cdr3_nt: TGCGCCAGCAGCCAAGAACCAGGGAACACTGAAGCTTTCTTT; cdr3_aa: CASSQEPGNTEAFF; clone_size: once; v_call: TRBV4-3; j_call: TRBJ1-1; d_call: -
cdr3_nt: TGTGCCAGCAGTCCCGAGACAGCCTCCCTTCACACTGAAGCTTTCTTT; cdr3_aa: CASSPETASLHTEAFF; clone_size: -; v_call: TRBV28; j_call: TRBJ1-1; d_call: -
cdr3_nt: TGCGCCAGCAGTGAGTCCCCTAGCGGGGTGTACAATGAGCAGTTCTTC; cdr3_aa: CASSESPSGVYNEQFF; clone_size: -; v_call: TRBV10-1; j_call: TRBJ2-1; d_call: TRBD2
cdr3_nt: TGCAGCGCCTCAGGGGGCGAGGGAGCTTTCTTT; cdr3_aa: CSASGGEGAFF; clone_size: -; v_call: TRBV29-1; j_call: TRBJ1-1; d_call: TRBD1
cdr3_nt: TGTGCCAGCAGTCCGCCCTTGGGGACAGGGGGCCACGAGCAGTACTTC; cdr3_aa: CASSPPLGTGGHEQYF; clone_size: -; v_call: TRBV28; j_call: TRBJ2-7; d_call: TRBD1
cdr3_nt: TGCGCCAGCAGCCAAGATCTGTTCACAGGGGTTTCACCCCTCCACTTT; cdr3_aa: CASSQDLFTGVSPLHF; clone_size: -; v_call: TRBV4-3; j_call: TRBJ1-6; d_call: TRBD1
cdr3_nt: TGCGCCAGCAGCCAAGATCGGGTGTCAGCCTATGGCTGCACCTTC; cdr3_aa: CASSQDRVSAYGCTF; clone_size: -; v_call: TRBV4-1; j_call: TRBJ1-2; d_call: -
cdr3_nt: TGCGCCAGCAGCTACGCAGGGATGGGCACAGATACGCAGTATTTT; cdr3_aa: CASSYAGMGTDTQYF; clone_size: once; v_call: TRBV5-1; j_call: TRBJ2-3; d_call: -
cdr3_nt: TGTGCCAGCAGTAGAGGCGACGGCGCGTCCTATGGCTACACCTTC; cdr3_aa: CASSRGDGASYGYTF; clone_size: -; v_call: TRBV28; j_call: TRBJ1-2; d_call: -
cdr3_nt: TGCGCCAGCAGCTTAGGGACTCCCAATGAGCAGTTCTTC; cdr3_aa: CASSLGTPNEQFF; clone_size: -; v_call: TRBV5-1; j_call: TRBJ2-1; d_call: -
cdr3_nt: TGTGCCAGCAGCTTACAGGGAAATAGGGGCTACACCTTC; cdr3_aa: CASSLQGNRGYTF; clone_size: -; v_call: TRBV5-6; j_call: TRBJ1-2; d_call: -
cdr3_nt: TGTGCTAGTGGTCTCGGTCCCCCGGGACAGGGACGCCAGCCCCAGCATTTT; cdr3_aa: CASGLGPPGQGRQPQHF; clone_size: few; v_call: TRBV12-5; j_call: TRBJ1-5; d_call: TRBD1
cdr3_nt: TGTGCCAGTAGTAGTCGGGGGAGCACAGATACGCAGTATTTT; cdr3_aa: CASSSRGSTDTQYF; clone_size: -; v_call: TRBV19; j_call: TRBJ2-3; d_call: -
cdr3_nt: TGTGCCAGCAGTCCGGGGGGTAGCTATGGCTACACCTTC; cdr3_aa: CASSPGGSYGYTF; clone_size: -; v_call: TRBV27; j_call: TRBJ1-2; d_call: -
cdr3_nt: TGTGCCAGCAGCTTGCGGGGGAAAAGGGAGCTGTTTTTT; cdr3_aa: CASSLRGKRELFF; clone_size: -; v_call: TRBV6-5; j_call: TRBJ2-2; d_call: TRBD2
cdr3_nt: TGTGCCAGCAGTCGAGGCGGGATGACCTACGAGCAGTACTTC; cdr3_aa: CASSRGGMTYEQYF; clone_size: -; v_call: TRBV11-2; j_call: TRBJ2-7; d_call: -
cdr3_nt: TGTGCCAGTAGTATCGGGGGGTTGGGGGGGCAATCTGAAGCTTTCTTT; cdr3_aa: CASSIGGLGGQSEAFF; clone_size: -; v_call: TRBV19; j_call: TRBJ1-1; d_call: -
cdr3_nt: TGTGCCAGCAGCGCGGGTAGCGGGGGGCTGATCACAGATACGCAGTATTTT; cdr3_aa: CASSAGSGGLITDTQYF; clone_size: -; v_call: TRBV5-4; j_call: TRBJ2-3; d_call: TRBD2
cdr3_nt: TGTGCCAGCAGGGGGACAGGGGGCGCGAGGACTGAAGCTTTCTTT; cdr3_aa: CASRGTGGARTEAFF; clone_size: -; v_call: TRBV6-1; j_call: TRBJ1-1; d_call: TRBD1
cdr3_nt: TGTGCCACCAGCAGAGATAAGGAGGCGCGGAATGGCTACACCTTC; cdr3_aa: CATSRDKEARNGYTF; clone_size: -; v_call: TRBV15; j_call: TRBJ1-2; d_call: -
cdr3_nt: TGTGCCAGCAGCGCGGGGGGCGGAGGACGCTCCTACAATGAGCAGTTCTTC; cdr3_aa: CASSAGGGGRSYNEQFF; clone_size: few; v_call: TRBV5-4; j_call: TRBJ2-1; d_call: TRBD2
cdr3_nt: TGTGCCAGCAGCAGACCGGGACAGGGGGTATCGTATGGCTACACCTTC; cdr3_aa: CASSRPGQGVSYGYTF; clone_size: -; v_call: TRBV9; j_call: TRBJ1-2; d_call: TRBD1
cdr3_nt: TGTGCCAGCAGCGTAGACGTGGGAGGCGGGCCGGCGAAGACCCAGTACTTC; cdr3_aa: CASSVDVGGGPAKTQYF; clone_size: few; v_call: TRBV9; j_call: TRBJ2-5; d_call: -
cdr3_nt: TGTGCCAGCAGCTCCCGACAGGGGGAGCAGTACTTC; cdr3_aa: CASSSRQGEQYF; clone_size: -; v_call: TRBV9; j_call: TRBJ2-5; d_call: TRBD1
cdr3_nt: TGTGCCAGCAGTTTATGGGGGACAGGCGGCGGCAATGAGCAGTTCTTC; cdr3_aa: CASSLWGTGGGNEQFF; clone_size: few; v_call: TRBV28; j_call: TRBJ2-1; d_call: TRBD1
cdr3_nt: TGTGCCAGCAGTTCTAGCGGGGGGGCGTATGAGCAGTTCTTC; cdr3_aa: CASSSSGGAYEQFF; clone_size: -; v_call: TRBV6-4; j_call: TRBJ2-1; d_call: TRBD2
cdr3_nt: TGCGCCAGCAGTGACACGGTATTCAATCAGCCCCAGCATTTT; cdr3_aa: CASSDTVFNQPQHF; clone_size: -; v_call: TRBV10-2; j_call: TRBJ1-5; d_call: -